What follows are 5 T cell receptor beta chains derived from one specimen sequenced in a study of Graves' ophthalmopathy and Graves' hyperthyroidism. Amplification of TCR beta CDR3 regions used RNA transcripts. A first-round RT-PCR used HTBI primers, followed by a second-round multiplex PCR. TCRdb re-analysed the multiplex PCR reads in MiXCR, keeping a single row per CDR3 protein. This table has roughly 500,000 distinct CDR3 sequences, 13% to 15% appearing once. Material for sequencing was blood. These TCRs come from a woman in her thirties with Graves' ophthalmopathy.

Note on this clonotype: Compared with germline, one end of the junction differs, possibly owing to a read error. The CDR3 sequence: CVSSRSALETQYF. The CDR3 nucleotides read TGTGTCAGCAGCCGCTCGGCACTGGAGACCCAGTACTTC. V is TRBV7-2 and J is TRBJ2-5; D unclear. The CDR3 is made up of 13 amino acids. The germline V gene has CDR1 SGHTA and CDR2 FQGNSA. The full variable domain, rest sourced from reference TRBV7-2 and TRBJ2-5, is GAGVSQSPSNKVTEKGKDVELRCDPISGHTALYWYRQSLGQGLEFLIYFQGNSAPDKSGLPSDRFSAERTGGSVSTLTIQRTQQEDSAVYLCVSSRSALETQYFGPGTRLLVL.

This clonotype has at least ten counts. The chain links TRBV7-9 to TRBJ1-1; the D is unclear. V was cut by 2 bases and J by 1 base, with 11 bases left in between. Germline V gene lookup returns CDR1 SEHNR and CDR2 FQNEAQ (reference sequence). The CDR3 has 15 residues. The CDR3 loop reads CASSLFGRTNTEAFF. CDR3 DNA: TGTGCCAGCAGCTTATTCGGCAGGACGAACACTGAAGCTTTCTTT.

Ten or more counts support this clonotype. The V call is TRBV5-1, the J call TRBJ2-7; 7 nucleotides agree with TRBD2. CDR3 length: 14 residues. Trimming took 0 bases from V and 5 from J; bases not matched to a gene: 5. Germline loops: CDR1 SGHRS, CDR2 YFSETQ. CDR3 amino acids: CASSLGREADEQYF. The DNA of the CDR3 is TGCGCCAGCAGCTTGGGCCGGGAGGCGGACGAGCAGTACTTC.

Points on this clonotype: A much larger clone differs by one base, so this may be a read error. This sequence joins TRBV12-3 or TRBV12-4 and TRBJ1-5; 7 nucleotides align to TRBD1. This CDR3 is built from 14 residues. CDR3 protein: CASSRQGGNQPQNF. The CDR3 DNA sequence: TGTGCCAGCAGTCGCCAGGGGGGCAATCAGCCCCAGAATTTT.

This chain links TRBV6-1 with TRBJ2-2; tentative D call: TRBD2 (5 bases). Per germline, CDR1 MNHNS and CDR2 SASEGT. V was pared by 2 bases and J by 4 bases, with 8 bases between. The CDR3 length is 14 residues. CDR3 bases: TGTGCCAGCAGTGAACCCACTAGCACCGGGGAGCTGTTTTTT. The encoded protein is CASSEPTSTGELFF.